This passage covers 14 T cell receptor beta chains from one sample sequenced in a study of T cells after yellow fever vaccination. Via MiXCR, TCRdb re-called the 5' RACE reads, giving one row per CDR3 protein. This sample carries more than 350,000 distinct CDR3 sequences, more than 9% of them seen once, and the ten largest clones take roughly 18%. The specimen comprised PBMCs, sampled on the day of the first yellow fever vaccination. These TCRs come from a young man who received the YFV17D yellow fever vaccine.

The genes are TRBV5-1 and TRBJ1-1; D remains ambiguous. Trimming cost V 0 bases and J 1 base, with 7 bases left between them. The germline CDR1 and CDR2 sequences are SGHRS and YFSETQ. The CDR3 covers 14 residues. The CDR3 loop reads CASSLEQTNTEAFF. In DNA, the CDR3 is TGCGCCAGCAGCTTGGAACAGACGAACACTGAAGCTTTCTTT. Using reference TRBV5-1 and TRBJ1-1 for the parts outside the CDR3, the full variable domain is KAGVTQTPRYLIKTRGQQVTLSCSPISGHRSVSWYQQTPGQGLQFLFEYFSETQRNKGNFPGRFSGRQFSNSRSEMNVSTLELGDSALYLCASSLEQTNTEAFFGQGTRLTVV.

The sample holds a few counts of this clonotype. This chain uses TRBV10-3 with TRBJ1-5; D possibly corresponds to TRBD1 (5 bases). This CDR3 has 14 amino acids. V lost 10 bases and J lost 7, with 20 bases in between. Germline V gene sequence: CDR1 ENHRY, CDR2 SYGVKD. The CDR3 spells CASQTGVIGQPQHF. The DNA of the CDR3 is TGTGCCAGCCAAACGGGGGTAATTGGACAGCCCCAGCATTTT.

This clonotype appeared a few times. The rearrangement joins TRBV4-3 to TRBJ1-6, with unresolved D. The CDR3 spans 9 residues. V lost 7 bases, J lost 12 bases, and 4 bases lay in between. In germline, CDR1 is LGHNA, CDR2 YSLEER. The CDR3 is CASMGPLHF. The CDR3, as DNA: TGCGCCAGCATGGGACCCCTCCACTTT.

This rearrangement joins TRBV7-9 to TRBJ2-7; no firm D call. Germline V gene lookup returns CDR1 SEHNR and CDR2 FQNEAQ (reference sequence). V was shortened by 4 bases and J by 6 bases, with 7 bases between the two germline ends. The CDR3 is 11 residues long. The CDR3 region is CASSSLGEQYF. In nucleotides, the CDR3 is TGTGCCAGCAGCTCCTTGGGCGAGCAGTACTTC. Combining the CDR3 with reference TRBV7-9 and TRBJ2-7 gives the whole variable domain DTGVSQNPRHKITKRGQNVTFRCDPISEHNRLYWYRQTLGQGPEFLTYFQNEAQLEKSRLLSDRFSAERPKGSFSTLEIQRTEQGDSAMYLCASSSLGEQYFGPGTRLTVT.

This clonotype was counted a few times. This chain joins TRBV29-1 and TRBJ2-3; a weak D match, TRBD1 (6 bases). The CDR3 is 11 residues long. Trimming stripped 7 bases from V and 5 bases from J, with 10 bases between. The germline V gene has CDR1 SQVTM and CDR2 ANQGSEA. CDR3 region: CSDVRGDTQYF. The CDR3 DNA reads TGCAGCGATGTCAGGGGAGATACGCAGTATTTT.

This clonotype was seen many times. The chain employs TRBV29-1 and TRBJ1-5; no definite D call. There are 12 residues in the CDR3. Trimming cost V 6 bases and J 9 bases, with 15 bases left between them. CDR1 SQVTM and CDR2 ANQGSEA come from the germline V gene. CDR3 DNA sequence: TGCAGCGTCCGGACGGGTAGTGGGCCCCAGCATTTT. Its protein product is CSVRTGSGPQHF.

This clonotype was seen more than once but under ten times. The chain has TRBV27 and TRBJ2-1; D gene uncertain. The CDR3 has 14 residues. V lost 9 bases, J lost 3 bases, and 15 bases lay in between. CDR1 is MNHEY and CDR2 is SMNVEV in the germline V gene (reference sequence). The CDR3 reads CASQPGSVYNEQFF. The CDR3 region has the DNA TGTGCCAGTCAACCGGGTTCTGTCTACAATGAGCAGTTCTTC.

This clonotype was seen many times. This chain uses TRBV4-3 with TRBJ2-5; unclear D gene. The V gene's germline CDR1 is LGHNA and CDR2 YSLEER. The CDR3 extends over 15 amino acids. V was trimmed by 0 bases and J by 4 bases, leaving 12 bases between them. CDR3 region: CASSQEGGTGETQYF. The CDR3 nucleotides are TGCGCCAGCAGCCAAGAAGGCGGAACGGGAGAGACCCAGTACTTC.

This clonotype was seen a handful of times. This chain links TRBV25-1 with TRBJ1-1; TRBD1 aligns across 8 bases. Germline lookup yields CDR1 MGHDK and CDR2 SYGVNS. V shed 3 bases and J 4 bases; nucleotides not matched to a gene: 7. The CDR3 is 15 residues long. The CDR3 loop reads CASSDPGTGSTEAFF. CDR3 in DNA: TGTGCCAGCAGTGACCCTGGGACAGGAAGCACTGAAGCTTTCTTT.

Only a few counts were recorded for this clonotype. This chain connects TRBV7-2 to TRBJ2-1; D gene uncertain. The V end was cut by 5 bases, the J end by 8 bases, with 10 bases between. The germline V gene has CDR1 SGHTA and CDR2 FQGNSA. This CDR3 has 12 residues. CDR3 nucleotides: TGTGCCAGCAGCCCCTTTTCTGATGAGCAGTTCTTC. This codes for CASSPFSDEQFF.

This chain joins TRBV6-1 and TRBJ2-2, with D perhaps matching TRBD1 (6 bases). This CDR3 comprises 14 residues. V dropped 4 bases and J dropped 8 bases, with 14 bases sitting between them. The germline gives CDR1 MNHNS, CDR2 SASEGT. The CDR3 sequence: CASSAGHPLGELFF. The CDR3 DNA reads TGTGCCAGCAGTGCGGGACACCCGCTTGGGGAGCTGTTTTTT.

The chain is built from TRBV20-1 and TRBJ1-4; the D gene is possibly TRBD1 (5 bases). Germline V gives CDR1 DFQATT, CDR2 SNEGSKA (reference sequence). V shed 8 bases and J shed 6 bases, with 16 bases lying between them. This CDR3 region has 13 residues. Here the CDR3 DNA reads TGCAGTCCCCGCCAGGGAAGAGATGAAAAACTGTTTTTT. It is translated as CSPRQGRDEKLFF.

V usage is TRBV19 and J usage is TRBJ2-1; 9 bases agree with TRBD2. With V trimmed by 4 bases and J by 3 bases, 4 bases remained unmatched. The CDR3 covers 15 residues. In germline, CDR1 is LNHDA, CDR2 SQIVND (reference sequence). The CDR3 is CASSRSGGLYNEQFF. The CDR3 DNA is TGTGCCAGTAGTAGGAGCGGGGGGCTCTACAATGAGCAGTTCTTC.

V gene TRBV4-1 combines with J gene TRBJ1-4; tentatively, D is TRBD1 (5 bases). Germline V gene lookup returns CDR1 MGHRA and CDR2 YSYEKL. The V end lost 0 bases, the J end lost 8 bases, and 13 bases lay between the germline ends. The CDR3 length is 15 residues. This CDR3 is CASSQEPGLGEKLFF. The CDR3 coding sequence is TGCGCCAGCAGCCAAGAACCGGGACTTGGGGAAAAACTGTTTTTT.